This paragraph reports one TCR beta chain. The record originates from a study of T cell responses to AZD1222 COVID-19 vaccine. Generated by immunoSEQ multiplex PCR, the TCRdb table keeps only in-frame clones and is missing some. The data contain roughly 150,000 clones, 92% of them singletons. The sample was peripheral blood, taken 28 days after the second AZD1222 dose. This receptor was identified in an adult who received the AZD1222 COVID-19 vaccine.

CDR3 coding DNA: TGTGCCAGCAGTGTCTCCTTCACAGATACGCAGTATTTT. It specifies CASSVSFTDTQYF. The chain is built from TRBV2 and TRBJ2-3; D unclear. Germline CDR1 is SNHLY and CDR2 is FYNNEI. V lost 4 bases and J lost 2, with 7 bases in between. This CDR3 region has 13 residues.